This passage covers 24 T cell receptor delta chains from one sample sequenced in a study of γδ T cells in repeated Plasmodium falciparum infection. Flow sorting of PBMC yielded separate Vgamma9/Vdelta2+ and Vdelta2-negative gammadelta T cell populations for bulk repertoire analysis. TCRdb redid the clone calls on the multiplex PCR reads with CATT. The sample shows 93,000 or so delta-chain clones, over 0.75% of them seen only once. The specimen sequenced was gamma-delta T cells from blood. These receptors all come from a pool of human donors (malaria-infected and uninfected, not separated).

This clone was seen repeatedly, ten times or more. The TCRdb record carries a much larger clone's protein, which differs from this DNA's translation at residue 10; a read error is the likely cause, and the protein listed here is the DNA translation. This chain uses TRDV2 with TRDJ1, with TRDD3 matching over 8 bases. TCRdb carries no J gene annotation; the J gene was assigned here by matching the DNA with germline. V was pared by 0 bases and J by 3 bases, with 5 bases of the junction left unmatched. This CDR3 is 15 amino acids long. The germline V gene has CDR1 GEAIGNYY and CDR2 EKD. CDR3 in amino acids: CACDTGMGDADKLIF. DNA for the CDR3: TGTGCCTGTGACACCGGGATGGGGGATGCCGATAAACTCATCTTT.

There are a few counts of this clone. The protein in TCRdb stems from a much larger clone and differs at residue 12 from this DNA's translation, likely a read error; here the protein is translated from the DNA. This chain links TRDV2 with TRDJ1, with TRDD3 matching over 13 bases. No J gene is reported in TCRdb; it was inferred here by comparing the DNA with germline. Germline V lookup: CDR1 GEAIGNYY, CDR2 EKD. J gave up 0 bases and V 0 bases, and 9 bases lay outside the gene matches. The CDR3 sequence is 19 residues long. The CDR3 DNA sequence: TGTGCCTGTGACACCTTAGTACTGGGGGATACGAGACACACCGATAAACTCATCTTT. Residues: CACDTLVLGDTRHTDKLIF.

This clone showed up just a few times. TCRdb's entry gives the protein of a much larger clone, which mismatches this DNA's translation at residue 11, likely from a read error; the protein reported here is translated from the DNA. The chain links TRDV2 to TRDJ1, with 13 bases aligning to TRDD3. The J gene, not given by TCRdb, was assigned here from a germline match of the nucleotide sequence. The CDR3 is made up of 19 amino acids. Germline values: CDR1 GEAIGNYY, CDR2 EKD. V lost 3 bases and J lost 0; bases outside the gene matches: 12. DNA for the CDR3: TGTGCCTGTGACCCTGTACTGGGGGATACGTCTTTGTACACCGATAAACTCATCTTT. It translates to CACDPVLGDTSLYTDKLIF.

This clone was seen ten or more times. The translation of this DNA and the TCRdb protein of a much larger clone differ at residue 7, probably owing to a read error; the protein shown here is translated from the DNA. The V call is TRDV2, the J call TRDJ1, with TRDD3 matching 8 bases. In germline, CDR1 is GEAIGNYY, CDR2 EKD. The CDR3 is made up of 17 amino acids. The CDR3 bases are TGTGCTATTACTAGTCACCGGGGGATATGGGACACCGATAAACTCATCTTT. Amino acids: CAITSHRGIWDTDKLIF.

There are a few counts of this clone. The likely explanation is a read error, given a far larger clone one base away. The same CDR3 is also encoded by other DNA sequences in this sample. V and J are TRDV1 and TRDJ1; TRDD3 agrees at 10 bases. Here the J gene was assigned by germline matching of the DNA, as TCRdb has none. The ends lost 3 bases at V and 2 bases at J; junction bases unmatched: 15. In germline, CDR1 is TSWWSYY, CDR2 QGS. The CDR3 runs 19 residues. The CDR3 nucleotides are TGTGCTCTTGGGGAGCTAGACCTAATTCTACTGGGGGATACCGATAAACTCATCTTT. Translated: CALGELDLILLGDTDKLIF.

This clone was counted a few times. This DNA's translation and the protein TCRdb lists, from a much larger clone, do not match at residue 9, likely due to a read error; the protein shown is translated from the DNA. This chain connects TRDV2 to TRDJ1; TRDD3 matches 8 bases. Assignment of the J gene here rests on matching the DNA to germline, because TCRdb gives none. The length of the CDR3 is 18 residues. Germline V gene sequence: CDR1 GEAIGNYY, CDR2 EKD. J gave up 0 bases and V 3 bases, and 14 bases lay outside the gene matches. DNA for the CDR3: TGTGCCTGTGACGCAGTTTTAGGTGGGGGATCGAACACCGATAAACTCATCTTT. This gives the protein CACDAVLGGGSNTDKLIF.

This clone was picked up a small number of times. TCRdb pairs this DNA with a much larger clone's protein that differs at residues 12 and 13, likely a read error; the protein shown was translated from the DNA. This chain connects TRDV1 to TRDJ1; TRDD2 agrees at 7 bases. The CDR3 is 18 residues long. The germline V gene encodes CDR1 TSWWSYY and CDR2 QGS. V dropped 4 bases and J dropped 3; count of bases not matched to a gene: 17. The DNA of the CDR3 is TGTGCTCTTGGGGTTTCTTCTTTCCTACGGGGGTGCGCCGATAAACTCATCTTT. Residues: CALGVSSFLRGCADKLIF.

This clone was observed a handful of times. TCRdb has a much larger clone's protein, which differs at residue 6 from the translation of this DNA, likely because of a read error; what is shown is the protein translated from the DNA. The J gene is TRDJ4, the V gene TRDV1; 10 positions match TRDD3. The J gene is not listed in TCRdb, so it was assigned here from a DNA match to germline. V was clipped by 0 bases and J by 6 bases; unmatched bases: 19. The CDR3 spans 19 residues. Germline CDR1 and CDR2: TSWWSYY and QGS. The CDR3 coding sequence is TGTGCTCTTGGGGAACTTCATTTCCTTCGTACTGGGGGATGGGTGGCCCTGATCTTT. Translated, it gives CALGELHFLRTGGWVALIF.

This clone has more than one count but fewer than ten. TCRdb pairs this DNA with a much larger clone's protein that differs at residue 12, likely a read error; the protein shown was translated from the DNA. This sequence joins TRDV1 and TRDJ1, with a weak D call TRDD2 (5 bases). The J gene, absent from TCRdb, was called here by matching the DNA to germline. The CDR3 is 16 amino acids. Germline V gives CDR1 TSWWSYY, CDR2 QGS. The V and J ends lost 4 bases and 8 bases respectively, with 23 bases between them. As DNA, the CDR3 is TGTGCTCTTGGGGCGCTCCCTACGCATAATTACAGAAAACTCATCTTT. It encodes CALGALPTHNYRKLIF.

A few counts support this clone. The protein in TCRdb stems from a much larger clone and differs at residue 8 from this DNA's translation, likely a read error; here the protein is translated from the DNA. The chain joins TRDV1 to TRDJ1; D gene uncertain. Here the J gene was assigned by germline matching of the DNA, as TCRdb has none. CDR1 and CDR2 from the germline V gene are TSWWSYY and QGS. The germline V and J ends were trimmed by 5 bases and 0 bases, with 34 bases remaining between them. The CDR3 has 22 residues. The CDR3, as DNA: TGTGCTCTTGGGAAATCCCCTCCGGTGGGACCGAATAAGACTAAGTACACCGATAAACTCATCTTT. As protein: CALGKSPPVGPNKTKYTDKLIF.

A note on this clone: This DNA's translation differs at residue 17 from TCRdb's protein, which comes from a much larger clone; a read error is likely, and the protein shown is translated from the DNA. DNA for the CDR3: TGTGCCTGTGACAGTGTGGGCCTGGGGGACCGACAATCCACCAATAAACCCATCTTT. Its protein is CACDSVGLGDRQSTNKPIF. No call exists for the J gene, whereas the V gene is TRDV2; the table's D call, TRDD3, has no DNA check behind it. The length of the CDR3 is 19 residues. Germline CDR1 and CDR2: GEAIGNYY and EKD.

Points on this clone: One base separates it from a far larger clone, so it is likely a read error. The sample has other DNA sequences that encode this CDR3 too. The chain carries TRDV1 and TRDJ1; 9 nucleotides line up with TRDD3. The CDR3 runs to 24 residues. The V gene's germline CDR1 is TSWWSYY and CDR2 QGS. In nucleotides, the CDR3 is TGTGCTCTTGGGGGCCCTGGGAGTGTGACGACCGGGGCACTGGGGGAGAGTCGGTTCGGTAAACTCATCTTC. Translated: CALGGPGSVTTGALGESRFGKLIF.

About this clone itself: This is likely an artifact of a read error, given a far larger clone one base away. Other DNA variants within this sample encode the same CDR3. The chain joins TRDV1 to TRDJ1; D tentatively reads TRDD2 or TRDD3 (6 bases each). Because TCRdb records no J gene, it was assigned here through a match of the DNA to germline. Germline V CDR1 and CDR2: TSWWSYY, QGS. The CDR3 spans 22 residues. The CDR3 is CALGEPRPSISYWESYTDKLIF. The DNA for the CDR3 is TGCGCTCTTGGGGAGCCTCGGCCTTCCATATCTTACTGGGAATCCTACACCGATAAACTCATCTTT.

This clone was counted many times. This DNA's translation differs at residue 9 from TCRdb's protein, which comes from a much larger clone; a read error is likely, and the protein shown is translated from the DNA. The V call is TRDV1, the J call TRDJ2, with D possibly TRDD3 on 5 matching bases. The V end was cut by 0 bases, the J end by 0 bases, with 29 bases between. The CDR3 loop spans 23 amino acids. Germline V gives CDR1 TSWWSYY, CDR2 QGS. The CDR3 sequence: CALGELLPPLYYLGPSLTAQLFF. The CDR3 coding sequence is TGTGCTCTTGGGGAACTGTTGCCTCCCCTATACTACTTGGGGCCCTCTTTGACAGCACAACTCTTCTTT.

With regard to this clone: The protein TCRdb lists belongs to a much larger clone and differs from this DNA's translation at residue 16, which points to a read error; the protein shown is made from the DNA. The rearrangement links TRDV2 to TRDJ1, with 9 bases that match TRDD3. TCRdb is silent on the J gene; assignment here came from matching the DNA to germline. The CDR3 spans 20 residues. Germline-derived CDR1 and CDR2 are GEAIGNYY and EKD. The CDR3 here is CACDTVLGDPNSEYTNKLIF. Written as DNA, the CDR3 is TGTGCCTGTGACACCGTACTGGGGGACCCTAATTCGGAATACACCAATAAACTCATCTTT.

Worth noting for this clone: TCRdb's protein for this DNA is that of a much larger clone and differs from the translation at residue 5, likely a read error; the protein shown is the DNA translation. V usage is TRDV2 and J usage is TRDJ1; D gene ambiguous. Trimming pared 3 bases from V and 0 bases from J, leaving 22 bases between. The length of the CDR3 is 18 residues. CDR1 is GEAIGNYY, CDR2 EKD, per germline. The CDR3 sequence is CACDALHARSEYTDKLIF. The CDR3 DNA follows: TGTGCCTGTGACGCTTTGCACGCGCGGAGTGAGTACACCGATAAACTCATCTTT.

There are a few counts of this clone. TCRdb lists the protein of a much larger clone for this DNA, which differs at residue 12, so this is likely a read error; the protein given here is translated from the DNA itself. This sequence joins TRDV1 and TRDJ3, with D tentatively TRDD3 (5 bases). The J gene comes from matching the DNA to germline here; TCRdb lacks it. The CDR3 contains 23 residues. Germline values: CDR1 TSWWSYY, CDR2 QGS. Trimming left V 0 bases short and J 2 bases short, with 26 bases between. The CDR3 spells CALGELGFSLLSWEAWDTRQMFF. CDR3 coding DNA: TGTGCTCTTGGGGAACTAGGGTTCAGTCTACTGAGCTGGGAAGCCTGGGACACCCGACAGATGTTTTTC.

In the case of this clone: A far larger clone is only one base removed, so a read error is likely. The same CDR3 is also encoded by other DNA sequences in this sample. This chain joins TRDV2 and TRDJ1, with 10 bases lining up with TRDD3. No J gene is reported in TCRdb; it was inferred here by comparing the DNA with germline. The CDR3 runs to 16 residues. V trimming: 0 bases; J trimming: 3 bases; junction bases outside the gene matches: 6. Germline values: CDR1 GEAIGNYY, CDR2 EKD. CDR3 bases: TGTGCCTGTGACACCGTGGGGGATACAGAGCCCGATAAACTCATCTTT. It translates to CACDTVGDTEPDKLIF.

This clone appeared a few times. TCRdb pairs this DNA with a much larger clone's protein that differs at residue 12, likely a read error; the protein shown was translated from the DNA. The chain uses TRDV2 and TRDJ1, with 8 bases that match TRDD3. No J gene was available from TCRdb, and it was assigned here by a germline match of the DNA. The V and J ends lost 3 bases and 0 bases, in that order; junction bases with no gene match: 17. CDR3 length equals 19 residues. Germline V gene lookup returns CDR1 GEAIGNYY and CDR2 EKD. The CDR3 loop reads CACDRKRLYWGSYTDKLIF. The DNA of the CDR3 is TGTGCCTGTGACCGGAAGAGATTGTACTGGGGGTCGTACACCGATAAACTCATCTTT.

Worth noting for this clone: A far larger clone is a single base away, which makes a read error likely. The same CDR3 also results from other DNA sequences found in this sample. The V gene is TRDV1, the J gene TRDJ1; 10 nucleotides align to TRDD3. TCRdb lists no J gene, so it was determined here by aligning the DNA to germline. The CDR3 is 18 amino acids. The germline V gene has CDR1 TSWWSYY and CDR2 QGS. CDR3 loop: CALGELELGDLYTDKLIF. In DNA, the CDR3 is TGTGCTCTCGGGGAACTAGAACTGGGGGATTTATACACCGATAAACTCATCTTT.

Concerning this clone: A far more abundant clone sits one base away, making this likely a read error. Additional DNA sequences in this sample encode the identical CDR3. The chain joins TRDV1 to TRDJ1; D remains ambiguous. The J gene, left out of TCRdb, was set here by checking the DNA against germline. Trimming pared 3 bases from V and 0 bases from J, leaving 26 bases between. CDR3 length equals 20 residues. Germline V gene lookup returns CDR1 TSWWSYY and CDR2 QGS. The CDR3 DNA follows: TGTGCTCTTGGGGAGCTGGTCTTTTTGTTACAAGGGGTCTACACCGATAAACTCATCTTT. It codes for CALGELVFLLQGVYTDKLIF.

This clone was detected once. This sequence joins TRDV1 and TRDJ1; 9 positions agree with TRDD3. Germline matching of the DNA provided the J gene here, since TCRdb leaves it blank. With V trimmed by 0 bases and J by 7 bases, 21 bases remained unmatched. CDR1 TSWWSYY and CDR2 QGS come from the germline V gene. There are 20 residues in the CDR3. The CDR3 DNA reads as TGTGCTCTTGGGGAACTCTATCATATCCTTCGGGGATACGGGGTTTTTAAACTCATCTTT. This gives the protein CALGELYHILRGYGVFKLIF.

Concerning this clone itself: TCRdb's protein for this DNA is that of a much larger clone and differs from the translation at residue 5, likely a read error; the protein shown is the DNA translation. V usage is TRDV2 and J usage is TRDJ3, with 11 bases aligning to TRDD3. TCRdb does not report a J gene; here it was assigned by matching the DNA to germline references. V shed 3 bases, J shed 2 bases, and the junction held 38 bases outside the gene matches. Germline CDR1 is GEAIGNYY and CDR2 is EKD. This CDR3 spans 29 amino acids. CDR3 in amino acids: CACDEQGRHHQLVAGGYSLTPWDTRQMFF. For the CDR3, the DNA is TGTGCCTGTGACGAGCAAGGTCGGCATCACCAGCTCGTGGCTGGGGGATACTCCCTTACGCCCTGGGACACCCGACAGATGTTTTTC.

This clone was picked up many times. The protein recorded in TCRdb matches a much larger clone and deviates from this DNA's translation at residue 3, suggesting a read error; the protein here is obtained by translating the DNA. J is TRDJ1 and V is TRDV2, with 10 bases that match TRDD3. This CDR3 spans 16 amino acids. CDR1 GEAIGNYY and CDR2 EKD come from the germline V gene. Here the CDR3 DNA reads TGTGCCCGTGACTCACTGGGGGATTCAGCCACCGATAAACTCATCTTT. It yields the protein CARDSLGDSATDKLIF.